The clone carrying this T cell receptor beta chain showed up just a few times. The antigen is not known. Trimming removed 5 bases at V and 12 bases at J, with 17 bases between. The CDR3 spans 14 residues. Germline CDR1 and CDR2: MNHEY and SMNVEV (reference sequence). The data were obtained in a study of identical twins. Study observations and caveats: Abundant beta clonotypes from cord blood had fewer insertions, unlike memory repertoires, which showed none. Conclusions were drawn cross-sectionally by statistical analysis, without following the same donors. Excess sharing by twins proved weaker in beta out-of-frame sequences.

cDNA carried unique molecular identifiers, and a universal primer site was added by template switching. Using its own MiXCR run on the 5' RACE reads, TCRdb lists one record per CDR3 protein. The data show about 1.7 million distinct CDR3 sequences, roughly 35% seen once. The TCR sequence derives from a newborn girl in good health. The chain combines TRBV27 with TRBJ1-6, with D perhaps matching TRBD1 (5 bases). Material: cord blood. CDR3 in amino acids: CASSPTGTVRPLHF. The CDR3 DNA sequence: TGTGCCAGCAGTCCGACCGGGACCGTTAGACCCCTCCACTTT.